These 6 T cell receptor beta chains originate from one sample sequenced in a study of CD8 T cells in ankylosing spondylitis. Overall study results and limits: What appeared characteristic of ankylosing spondylitis blood was a TCR beta motif of about eight highly homologous variants.

For these receptors, no antigen is known. One entry per CDR3 protein, called by TCRdb with MiXCR from the 5' RACE reads. The sample lists some 130,000 distinct CDR3 sequences, 15% to 20% occurring once. What was sequenced was blood, either unsorted or a sorted T cell fraction (not recorded which). The receptors derive from a male donor with ankylosing spondylitis.

V usage is TRBV18 and J usage is TRBJ2-1; 9 bases fit TRBD1. V lost 1 base to trimming and J lost 10 bases; unmatched junction nucleotides: 23. Per the germline V gene, CDR1 is KGHSH and CDR2 is LQKENI. The CDR3 length is 20 residues. CDR3 sequence: CASSPQQGQGLVAGYREQFF. The CDR3 coding sequence is TGTGCCAGCTCACCACAGCAGGGACAGGGATTAGTGGCGGGATACAGAGAGCAGTTCTTC. The complete variable domain, with remaining parts taken from reference TRBV18 and TRBJ2-1, reads NAGVMQNPRHLVRRRGQEARLRCSPMKGHSHVYWYRQLPEEGLKFMVYLQKENIIDESGMPKERFSAEFPKEGPSILRIQQVVRGDSAAYFCASSPQQGQGLVAGYREQFFGPGTRLTVL.

The CDR3 nucleotides are TGTGCCAGCAGAAAGCATAGGGGCTTTAGGGAGACCCAGTACTTC. It is translated as CASRKHRGFRETQYF. The chain joins TRBV28 to TRBJ2-5; TRBD1 is a possible D gene (5 bases). V lost 6 bases and J 5 bases, leaving 19 bases between the germline ends. CDR1 MDHEN and CDR2 SYDVKM come from the germline V gene. The CDR3 has 15 amino acids.

Only a few counts were recorded for this clonotype. The rearrangement uses TRBV7-8 and TRBJ1-5; D is unresolved. Germline CDR1 reads SGHVS; CDR2 reads FQNEAQ. V was shortened by 2 bases and J by 2 bases, with 19 bases between the two germline ends. The CDR3 is 18 amino acids. CDR3 protein: CASSLYARSVRGNQPQHF. The DNA for the CDR3 is TGTGCCAGCAGCTTATATGCTCGTTCGGTGAGGGGCAATCAGCCCCAGCATTTT.

This clonotype showed up just a few times. This rearrangement joins TRBV15 to TRBJ2-1; TRBD2 matches 9 bases. Unmatched junction bases numbered 7, after V lost 8 bases and J lost 2 bases. The germline CDR1 and CDR2 sequences are LNHNV and YYDKDF (reference sequence). The CDR3 consists of 15 residues. The CDR3 DNA reads as TGTGCCACCCTGTCGGCGGGAGGGACCTACAATGAGCAGTTCTTC. Amino acids: CATLSAGGTYNEQFF.

The sample holds a few counts of this clonotype. CDR3 protein: CASSQTGPGTGELFF. CDR3 coding DNA: TGTGCCAGCAGCCAAACAGGGCCGGGCACCGGGGAGCTGTTTTTT. The rearrangement uses TRBV7-9 and TRBJ2-2; D is possibly TRBD1 (6 bases). The CDR3 is made up of 15 amino acids. V lost 5 bases to trimming and J lost 4 bases, with 14 bases between them. Germline lookup yields CDR1 SEHNR and CDR2 FQNEAQ (reference sequence).

This sequence joins TRBV6-2 or TRBV6-3 and TRBJ1-5, with D unclear. Trimming removed 8 bases from V and 0 bases from J, with 14 bases in between. This CDR3 is built from 15 residues. From germline, CDR1 is MNHEY and CDR2 SVGEGT. This chain's CDR3 is CASGEGVYSNQPQHF. The CDR3 DNA is TGTGCCAGCGGAGAGGGCGTCTATAGCAATCAGCCCCAGCATTTT.